The clone carrying this TCR beta chain showed up just a few times. The data stem from a study of T-cell reconstitution after alpha-beta-depleted transplantation in children. Construction of the TCRbeta library involved unique molecular identifiers. TCRdb used MiXCR to reprocess the PCR reads, holding one entry per CDR3 protein. The table has roughly 500,000 distinct CDR3 sequences, around a third seen once. J lost 2 bases, V lost 5 bases, and 3 bases had no gene match. The CDR3 extends over 15 amino acids. CDR1 and CDR2 from the germline V gene are SGHAT and FQDESV (reference sequence). The material sequenced was PBMCs from the stem cell graft donor, taken from the stem cell graft. The receptor's source is a human donor who donated a stem cell graft to a child with aplastic anemia. J is TRBJ2-2 and V is TRBV11-1; TRBD1 matches at 9 bases. CDR3 sequence (DNA): TGTGCCAGCAGCCGACAGGGGGGAAACACCGGGGAGCTGTTTTTT. As protein: CASSRQGGNTGELFF.